This note documents a single T cell receptor (beta chain) sequence. The antigen this receptor binds is unknown. No qualities accompany the bases; no much larger clone lies one base away. This sample is drawn from a study of blood T cell repertoires in COVID-19 (dated by TCRdb to 2019 to 2021). Regarding the complete study: Samples covering the acute and convalescent phases of COVID-19 were provided by collaborators in the United States, Italy and Spain. The samples were drawn from the first 160 participants of the ongoing ImmuneRACE study and from 950 to 1,500 subjects provided by 6 global collaborators. Subjects who had been exposed to COVID-19, were actively infected with it, or had recovered from it provided the deeply sampled blood TCRbeta repertoires that made up the dataset. Nearly every sample came with metadata listing a de-identified subject ID, COVID-19 status, age in years and sex. A freely available public database, intended as a resource for researchers studying the immune response to SARS-CoV-2, is where the repertoires were released. The material from the prospective study consisted of cDNA or gDNA derived from T cells, B-cell-depleted T cells, or PBMCs. HLA class I and class II types, where available, came from metadata supplied by the sample provider rather than from assay-based typing.

TCRbeta CDR3 regions were amplified from genomic DNA using the immunoSEQ Assay, a bias-controlled multiplex PCR. Processing in the source paper ran as follows. The number of nucleated cells in each sample was estimated from the amplification of reference gene primers within the assay. To quantify the absolute abundance of each unique TCRbeta CDR3 rearrangement, sequence reads were collapsed and filtered. Productive Simpson clonality was computed per sample as the square root of Simpson's diversity index over productive rearrangements. TCRdb holds this immuneACCESS table with in-frame rearrangements only. Some clones are missing; in checked studies, unresolved V genes explain under half, and the rest has no known cause. V and J calls and clone size are copied from that table; D and trimming were computed from the DNA. Across this sample there are roughly 57,000 clones, with approximately 79% seen only once. About 3.5% of the sample rests with the top ten.

Each collaborating institution followed its own protocols to collect whole blood in K2EDTA tubes. For TCRbeta analysis, collaborators shipped samples as frozen whole blood, isolated PBMCs, or DNA extracted from either of those sample types. The CDR3 sequence holds 13 residues, the cysteine and phenylalanine included. The sequence is cut down to CDR3 DNA, 39 bases in frame from base 1. Deletion took 3 bases off V and 0 bases off J, with a span of 5 bases between the germline ends. Study-wide conclusions, independent of this receptor: The quantity of clinical and demographic metadata differed by source and by participant and was supplied without curation.

The receptor comes from a man aged 60 to 69 with acute or convalescent COVID-19. This receptor chain uses TRBV12-3 or TRBV12-4 and TRBJ1-2; no D gene can be assigned with confidence. The sample comprised peripheral blood. The DNA reads as follows: TGTGCCAGCAGTTTCGGGACTAACTATGGCTACACCTTC. It specifies CASSFGTNYGYTF.